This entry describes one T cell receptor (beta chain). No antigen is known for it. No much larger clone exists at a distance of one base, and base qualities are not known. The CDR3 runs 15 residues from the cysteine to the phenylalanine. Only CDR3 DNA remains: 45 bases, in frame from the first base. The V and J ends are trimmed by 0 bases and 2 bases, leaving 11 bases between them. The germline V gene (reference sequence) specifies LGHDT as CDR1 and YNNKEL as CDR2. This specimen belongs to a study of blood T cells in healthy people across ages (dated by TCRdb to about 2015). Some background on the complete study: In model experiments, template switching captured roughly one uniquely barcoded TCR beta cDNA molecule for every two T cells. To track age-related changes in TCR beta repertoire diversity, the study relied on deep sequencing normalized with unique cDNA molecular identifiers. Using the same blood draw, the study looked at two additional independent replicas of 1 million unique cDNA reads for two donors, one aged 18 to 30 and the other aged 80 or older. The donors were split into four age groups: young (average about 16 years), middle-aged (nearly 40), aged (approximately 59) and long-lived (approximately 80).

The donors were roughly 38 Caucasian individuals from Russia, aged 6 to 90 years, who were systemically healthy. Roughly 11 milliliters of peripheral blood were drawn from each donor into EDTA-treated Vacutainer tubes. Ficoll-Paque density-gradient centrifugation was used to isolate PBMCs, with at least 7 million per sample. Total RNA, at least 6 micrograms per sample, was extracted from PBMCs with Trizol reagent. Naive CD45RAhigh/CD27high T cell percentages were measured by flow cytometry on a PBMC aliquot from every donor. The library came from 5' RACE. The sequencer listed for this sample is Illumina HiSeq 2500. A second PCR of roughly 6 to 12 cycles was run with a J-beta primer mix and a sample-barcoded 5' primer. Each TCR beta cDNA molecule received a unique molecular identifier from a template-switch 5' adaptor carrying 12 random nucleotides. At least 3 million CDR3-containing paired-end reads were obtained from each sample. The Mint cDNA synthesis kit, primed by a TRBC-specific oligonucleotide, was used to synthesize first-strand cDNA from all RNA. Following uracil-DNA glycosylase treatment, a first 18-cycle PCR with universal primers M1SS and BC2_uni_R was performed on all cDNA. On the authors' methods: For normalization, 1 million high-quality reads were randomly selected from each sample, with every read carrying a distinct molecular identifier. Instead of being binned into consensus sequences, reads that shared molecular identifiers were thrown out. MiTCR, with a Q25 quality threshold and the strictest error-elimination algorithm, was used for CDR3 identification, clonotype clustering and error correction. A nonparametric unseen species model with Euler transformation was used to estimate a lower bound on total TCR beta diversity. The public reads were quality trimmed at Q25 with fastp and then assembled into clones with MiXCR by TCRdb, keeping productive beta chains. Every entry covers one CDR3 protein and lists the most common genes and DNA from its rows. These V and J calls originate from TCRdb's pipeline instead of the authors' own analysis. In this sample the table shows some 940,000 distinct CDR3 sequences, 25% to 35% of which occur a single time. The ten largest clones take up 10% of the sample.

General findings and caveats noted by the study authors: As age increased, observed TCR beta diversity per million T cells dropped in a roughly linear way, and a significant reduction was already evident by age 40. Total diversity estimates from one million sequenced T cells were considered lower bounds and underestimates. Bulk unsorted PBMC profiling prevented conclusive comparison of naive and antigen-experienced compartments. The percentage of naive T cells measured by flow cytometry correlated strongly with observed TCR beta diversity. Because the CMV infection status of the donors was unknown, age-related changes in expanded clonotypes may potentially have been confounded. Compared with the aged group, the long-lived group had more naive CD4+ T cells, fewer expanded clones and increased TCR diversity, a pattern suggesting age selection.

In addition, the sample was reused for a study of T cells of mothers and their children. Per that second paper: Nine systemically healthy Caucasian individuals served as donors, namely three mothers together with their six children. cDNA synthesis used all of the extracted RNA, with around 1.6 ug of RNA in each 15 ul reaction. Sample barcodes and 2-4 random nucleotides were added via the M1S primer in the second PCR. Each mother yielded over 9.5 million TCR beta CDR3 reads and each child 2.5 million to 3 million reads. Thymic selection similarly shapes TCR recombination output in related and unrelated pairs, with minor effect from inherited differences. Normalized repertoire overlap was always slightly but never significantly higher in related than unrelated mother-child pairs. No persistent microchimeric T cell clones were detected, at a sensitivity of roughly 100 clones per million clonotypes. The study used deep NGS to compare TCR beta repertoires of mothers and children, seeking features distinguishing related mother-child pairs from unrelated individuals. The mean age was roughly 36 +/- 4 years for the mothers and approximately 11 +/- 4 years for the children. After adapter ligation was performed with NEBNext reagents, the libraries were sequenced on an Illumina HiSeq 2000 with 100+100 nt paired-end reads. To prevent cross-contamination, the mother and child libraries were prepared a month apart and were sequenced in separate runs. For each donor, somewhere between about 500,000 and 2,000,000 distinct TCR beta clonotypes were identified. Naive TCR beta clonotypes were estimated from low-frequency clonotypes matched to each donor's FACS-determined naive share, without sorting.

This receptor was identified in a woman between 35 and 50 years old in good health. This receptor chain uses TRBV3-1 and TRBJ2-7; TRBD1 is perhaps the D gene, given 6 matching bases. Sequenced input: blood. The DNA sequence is TGTGCCAGCAGCCAAGAATCAGGGGAAACCTACGAGCAGTACTTC. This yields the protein CASSQESGETYEQYF.